These 31 T cell receptor beta chains were all obtained from the same sample, sequenced in a study of blood T cell repertoires in COVID-19 (dated by TCRdb to 2018 to 2021). The protocol used for the library was the immunoSEQ multiplex PCR assay. Here the immuneACCESS table is served through TCRdb, limited to in-frame sequences with V and J called. Missing clones are a known gap in these copies; in checked studies unresolved V genes cover under half, and the rest lacks a known reason. The sample includes just over 300,000 clones, with 86% observed a single time. The top ten clonotypes cover around 4.6% of the sample. What was sequenced was PBMCs or T cells enriched from blood (not recorded which). Receptors were obtained from a young man who had recovered from COVID-19.

The chain carries TRBV4-1 and TRBJ1-2; unclear D gene. Per the germline V gene, CDR1 is MGHRA and CDR2 is YSYEKL. CDR3 length: 16 residues. The germline V and J ends were trimmed by 0 bases and 5 bases, with 16 bases remaining between them. CDR3: CASSQDLVAAPYGYTF. The CDR3 coding sequence is TGCGCCAGCAGCCAAGATCTGGTGGCGGCTCCTTATGGCTACACCTTC.

The V call is TRBV18, the J call TRBJ1-4; TRBD1 is a possible D gene (5 bases). Germline V gene lookup returns CDR1 KGHSH and CDR2 LQKENI. The CDR3 spans 15 residues. The germline V and J ends were trimmed by 0 bases and 7 bases, with 12 bases remaining between them. CDR3 in DNA: TGTGCCAGCTCACCACCGTCAGGGTTGGGTGAAAAACTGTTTTTT. It specifies CASSPPSGLGEKLFF.

The gene calls are TRBV6-1 and TRBJ1-2, with D possibly being TRBD1 (6 bases). From germline, CDR1 is MNHNS and CDR2 SASEGT. The CDR3 runs to 14 residues. V was cut by 0 bases and J by 8 bases, with 13 bases left in between. The CDR3 sequence: CASSEAGRGRGYTF. CDR3 nucleotides: TGTGCCAGCAGTGAAGCCGGCAGGGGACGGGGCTACACCTTC.

CDR3 sequence reads: CASSTTGPVTEAFF. CDR3 sequence (DNA): TGTGCCAGCAGCACTACAGGGCCTGTAACTGAAGCTTTCTTT. The chain links TRBV9 to TRBJ1-1, with D perhaps TRBD1 (6 bases). Germline CDR1 SGDLS, CDR2 YYNGEE. V was pared by 4 bases and J by 5 bases, with 15 bases between. This CDR3 has 14 amino acids.

The J gene is TRBJ2-3, the V gene TRBV28; D gene uncertain. V was cut by 7 bases and J by 3 bases, with 5 bases left in between. From germline, CDR1 is MDHEN and CDR2 SYDVKM. The CDR3 covers 11 residues. The CDR3 region is CASTMTDTQYF. The CDR3 DNA reads as TGTGCCAGCACAATGACAGATACGCAGTATTTT.

The rearrangement uses TRBV10-2 and TRBJ2-1; 9 bases align to TRBD2. Germline V gene data show CDR1 as WSHSY and CDR2 as SAAADI. This CDR3 is built from 18 residues. J lost 6 bases, V lost 2 bases, and 14 bases had no gene match. The CDR3 is CASSERGGAGSRGNEQFF. CDR3 nucleotides: TGCGCCAGCAGTGAGCGCGGGGGGGCTGGCAGCAGGGGCAATGAGCAGTTCTTC.

The chain employs TRBV24-1 and TRBJ2-3; TRBD2 agrees at 9 bases. The junction had 7 bases not matched to a gene; V was cut back by 5 bases and J by 2 bases. Germline V gives CDR1 KGHDR, CDR2 SFDVKD. This CDR3 has 16 amino acids. The CDR3: CATSAAGGGITDTQYF. CDR3 coding DNA: TGTGCCACCAGTGCCGCGGGGGGGGGAATCACAGATACGCAGTATTTT.

CDR3 region: CASSLMLGGRGDTQYF. In nucleotides, the CDR3 is TGTGCCAGCAGCTTGATGTTGGGAGGACGGGGAGATACGCAGTATTTT. This chain uses TRBV5-6 with TRBJ2-3, with D perhaps matching TRBD2 (6 bases). Trimming took 1 base from V and 5 from J, leaving 17 bases between them. The CDR3 totals 16 residues. Germline V gene sequence: CDR1 SGHDT, CDR2 YYEEEE.

In its sample, this clone was seen once. This chain connects TRBV29-1 to TRBJ1-1; possibly TRBD1 for D (6 bases). The germline V and J ends were trimmed by 6 bases and 0 bases, with 14 bases remaining between them. Germline CDR1 reads SQVTM; CDR2 reads ANQGSEA. The CDR3 consists of 14 residues. CDR3 region: CSVGGATMNTEAFF. CDR3 nucleotide sequence: TGCAGCGTGGGGGGGGCGACGATGAACACTGAAGCTTTCTTT.

V is TRBV27 and J is TRBJ2-2; the D gene is possibly TRBD1 (5 bases). V lost 3 bases and J lost 0, with 5 bases in between. The CDR3 sequence is 14 residues long. Germline CDR1 is MNHEY and CDR2 is SMNVEV (reference sequence). CDR3 in DNA: TGTGCCAGCAGTTTGGGGCCGAACACCGGGGAGCTGTTTTTT. Translated, it gives CASSLGPNTGELFF.

The V and J genes are TRBV5-1 and TRBJ2-3, with TRBD2 matching 7 bases. Germline CDR1 and CDR2: SGHRS and YFSETQ. The V gene end was trimmed by 4 bases and the J gene end by 0 bases; junction bases not matched to a gene: 8. The CDR3 is 16 residues long. CDR3: CASSIGGGTSTDTQYF. The DNA for the CDR3 is TGCGCCAGCAGCATTGGCGGGGGTACTAGCACAGATACGCAGTATTTT.

This chain links TRBV3-1 (or the pseudogene TRBV3-2) with TRBJ2-5; D gene uncertain. Germline lookup yields CDR1 LGHDT and CDR2 YNNKEL (reference sequence). Trimming cost V 5 bases and J 5 bases, with 12 bases left between them. The CDR3 consists of 13 residues. CDR3 sequence reads: CASSSPPRETQYF. DNA for the CDR3: TGTGCCAGCAGCTCCCCCCCGCGGGAGACCCAGTACTTC.

V is TRBV4-1 and J is TRBJ2-7; tentatively, D is TRBD1 (5 bases). Per the germline V gene, CDR1 is MGHRA and CDR2 is YSYEKL. Trimming took 2 bases from V and 9 from J, leaving 17 bases between them. The CDR3 sequence is 14 residues long. CDR3 residues: CASSQRQQDDGQYF. The CDR3 region has the DNA TGCGCCAGCAGCCAACGACAGCAGGATGATGGGCAGTACTTC.

The chain employs TRBV3-1 (or the pseudogene TRBV3-2) and TRBJ2-7; no clear D. This CDR3 spans 12 amino acids. From germline, CDR1 is LGHDT and CDR2 YNNKEL (reference sequence). The germline V and J ends were trimmed by 2 bases and 1 base, with 3 bases remaining between them. The CDR3 nucleotides are TGTGCCAGCAGCCAATATTCCTACGAGCAGTACTTC. Protein: CASSQYSYEQYF.

J is TRBJ2-7 and V is TRBV5-5, with D maybe TRBD1 (7 bases). Trimming took off 2 bases at V and 2 bases at J, with 11 bases between the two ends. The CDR3 runs to 14 residues. Germline V gene sequence: CDR1 SGHKS, CDR2 YYEKEE (reference sequence). CDR3 DNA sequence: TGTGCCAGCAGCTTAGGAGGGGGCCCCTACGAGCAGTACTTC. Encoded protein: CASSLGGGPYEQYF.

This clone was counted between two and nine times. V usage is TRBV5-1 and J usage is TRBJ1-4; TRBD1 might be the D (5 bases). V lost 1 base to trimming and J lost 2 bases, with 9 bases between them. The CDR3 length is 15 residues. The germline V gene encodes CDR1 SGHRS and CDR2 YFSETQ. The CDR3: CASSLIGGTNEKLFF. The CDR3 nucleotides read TGCGCCAGCAGCTTGATCGGGGGGACTAATGAAAAACTGTTTTTT.

The chain recombines TRBV14 with TRBJ2-1; TRBD2 agrees at 12 bases. The CDR3 sequence is 16 residues long. J lost 4 bases, V lost 4 bases, and 5 bases had no gene match. Germline-derived CDR1 and CDR2 are SGHDN and FVKESK. The CDR3 DNA follows: TGTGCCAGCAGCCCTATGGGACTAGCGGGTTACAATGAGCAGTTCTTC. Encoded protein: CASSPMGLAGYNEQFF.

The chain uses TRBV28 and TRBJ2-5, with 7 bases fitting TRBD2. The CDR3 loop spans 15 amino acids. The germline V gene has CDR1 MDHEN and CDR2 SYDVKM. Trimming cost V 7 bases and J 2 bases; bases outside gene matches: 10. The CDR3 here is CASTSDGGGQETQYF. The DNA for the CDR3 is TGTGCCAGCACCTCCGACGGGGGAGGGCAAGAGACCCAGTACTTC.

V and J are TRBV28 and TRBJ2-5, with D possibly being TRBD1 (6 bases). The CDR3 has 15 residues. The germline gives CDR1 MDHEN, CDR2 SYDVKM. The V and J ends lost 1 base and 2 bases respectively, with 11 bases between them. In DNA form, the CDR3 reads TGTGCCAGCAGTTTATCGGTAGGGGGACAAGAGACCCAGTACTTC. Its translation is CASSLSVGGQETQYF.

The CDR3 here is CASSMQQFYGYTF. CDR3 sequence (DNA): TGTGCCAGTAGTATGCAACAGTTCTATGGCTACACCTTC. V is TRBV19 and J is TRBJ1-2; no clear D. CDR3 length: 13 residues. CDR1 is LNHDA and CDR2 is SQIVND in the germline V gene (reference sequence). V was clipped by 3 bases and J by 4 bases, with 9 bases between them. Complete variable domain (other parts from reference TRBV19 and TRBJ1-2): DGGITQSPKYLFRKEGQNVTLSCEQNLNHDAMYWYRQDPGQGLRLIYYSQIVNDFQKGDIAEGYSVSREKKESFPLTVTSAQKNPTAFYLCASSMQQFYGYTFGSGTRLTVV.

V and J are TRBV5-8 and TRBJ2-5, with D tentatively TRBD1 (5 bases). The V gene's germline CDR1 is SGHTS and CDR2 YDEGEE. The CDR3 runs to 15 residues. V shed 1 base and J shed 1 base, with 11 bases lying between them. CDR3 loop: CASSLLTGVQETQYF. The CDR3 nucleotides read TGTGCCAGCAGCTTGCTAACAGGAGTCCAAGAGACCCAGTACTTC.

V is TRBV2 and J is TRBJ1-2; 8 nucleotides align to TRBD1. The CDR3 sequence is 15 residues long. The germline V gene encodes CDR1 SNHLY and CDR2 FYNNEI. Trimming removed 8 bases from V and 5 bases from J; junction bases left unmatched: 13. The CDR3 is CASAKENRGVYGYTF. In DNA form, the CDR3 reads TGTGCCAGCGCAAAAGAGAACAGGGGGGTTTATGGCTACACCTTC.

There are a few counts of this clone. The chain joins TRBV18 to TRBJ1-5; the D gene is possibly TRBD1 (6 bases). This CDR3 region has 16 residues. V lost 6 bases and J lost 7, with 22 bases in between. Germline loops: CDR1 KGHSH, CDR2 LQKENI. For the CDR3, the DNA is TGTGCCAGCTCCCCGATGCCAGGGGCGCAAATACAGCCCCAGCATTTT. The encoded protein is CASSPMPGAQIQPQHF. The variable domain in full, completed from reference TRBV18 and TRBJ1-5, reads NAGVMQNPRHLVRRRGQEARLRCSPMKGHSHVYWYRQLPEEGLKFMVYLQKENIIDESGMPKERFSAEFPKEGPSILRIQQVVRGDSAAYFCASSPMPGAQIQPQHFGDGTRLSIL.

J is TRBJ1-2 and V is TRBV7-2; possibly TRBD1 for D (6 bases). Trimming stripped 2 bases from V and 1 base from J, with 17 bases between. Germline CDR1 SGHTA, CDR2 FQGNSA. The CDR3 has 17 amino acids. DNA of the CDR3: TGTGCCAGCAGCTTAAATCCAGGGGCTGTGGGTAACTATGGCTACACCTTC. Residues: CASSLNPGAVGNYGYTF.

This chain joins TRBV20-1 and TRBJ1-1; D possibly corresponds to TRBD1 (5 bases). V lost 3 bases and J 1 base, leaving 12 bases between the germline ends. This CDR3 contains 14 residues. Germline V CDR1 and CDR2: DFQATT, SNEGSKA (reference sequence). Here the CDR3 DNA reads TGCAGTGCTAGTAGAGACAGCACGAACACTGAAGCTTTCTTT. It codes for CSASRDSTNTEAFF.

This clone was detected once. The chain couples TRBV11-3 to TRBJ2-2; unclear D gene. Germline V gene sequence: CDR1 SGHNT, CDR2 YENEEA. V gave up 5 bases and J gave up 6 bases, with 10 bases separating them. The CDR3 contains 13 residues. CDR3: CASSRGIPGELFF. The CDR3 nucleotides read TGTGCCAGCAGCCGCGGTATACCCGGGGAGCTGTTTTTT. The full variable domain, with the rest looked up from reference TRBV11-3 and TRBJ2-2, is EAGVVQSPRYKIIEKKQPVAFWCNPISGHNTLYWYLQNLGQGPELLIRYENEEAVDDSQLPKDRFSAERLKGVDSTLKIQPAELGDSAVYLCASSRGIPGELFFGEGSRLTVL.

This clone was observed a handful of times. The V gene is TRBV19, the J gene TRBJ1-4; TRBD1 aligns across 9 bases. The CDR3 totals 16 residues. Germline CDR1 LNHDA, CDR2 SQIVND (reference sequence). With 3 bases clipped from V and 7 bases from J, the junction kept 9 bases outside the gene matches. The CDR3 nucleotides read TGTGCCAGTAGTATGGGCTGGGGGACAGGGTCTGAAAAACTGTTTTTT. As protein: CASSMGWGTGSEKLFF.

The chain recombines TRBV28 with TRBJ2-7; possible D gene TRBD1, 6 bases. The V end lost 5 bases, the J end lost 2 bases, and 19 bases lay between the germline ends. The CDR3 is 16 residues long. Germline V lookup: CDR1 MDHEN, CDR2 SYDVKM. Here the CDR3 DNA reads TGTGCCAGCAGTCCCCCCTTTTGGACAGATACCTACGAGCAGTACTTC. It codes for CASSPPFWTDTYEQYF. The entire variable domain, with the rest obtained from reference TRBV28 and TRBJ2-7, is as follows: DVKVTQSSRYLVKRTGEKVFLECVQDMDHENMFWYRQDPGLGLRLIYFSYDVKMKEKGDIPEGYSVSREKKERFSLILESASTNQTSMYLCASSPPFWTDTYEQYFGPGTRLTVT.

Written as DNA, the CDR3 is TGTGCCAGCAACGTCGGGGGACCGTTCCTTGGCTACACCTTC. Its protein is CASNVGGPFLGYTF. The chain couples TRBV6-5 to TRBJ1-2, with TRBD1 as a possible D gene (5 bases). The V end lost 7 bases, the J end lost 7 bases, and 19 bases lay between the germline ends. Germline CDR1 and CDR2: MNHEY and SVGAGI. This CDR3 has 14 amino acids.

The V gene is TRBV19, the J gene TRBJ2-2; 11 bases fit TRBD2. Germline V gene lookup returns CDR1 LNHDA and CDR2 SQIVND (reference sequence). The trim removed 7 bases at V and 0 bases at J, leaving 13 bases unmatched. The CDR3 has 19 residues. The CDR3 loop is CASTPYRTSGSSNTGELFF. The CDR3 nucleotides read TGTGCCAGTACCCCCTACCGGACTAGCGGGTCCTCGAACACCGGGGAGCTGTTTTTT.

This clone was recorded once. The chain uses TRBV14 and TRBJ1-6; 10 nucleotides agree with TRBD1. This CDR3 spans 15 amino acids. The germline V gene encodes CDR1 SGHDN and CDR2 FVKESK. V lost 0 bases, J lost 10 bases, and 3 bases stayed unmatched. The CDR3 DNA follows: TGTGCCAGCAGCCAAGATCAGGGACAGGGGTCACCCCTCCACTTT. Its protein product is CASSQDQGQGSPLHF.